These 12 T cell receptor beta chains originate from one sample sequenced in a study of T cell repertoires in cytomegalovirus infection. No antigen has been assigned to these receptors. From the reads, TCRdb called clonotypes with MiXCR, one entry per CDR3 protein. The table includes hundreds of thousands of distinct CDR3 sequences, approximately 32% detected once. The specimen comprised cultured CD8+ T cells from PBMCs, sampled from culture after CMV antigen stimulation. These receptors originate from a human donor in good health (CMV status not recorded). Some clones in this sample may be carry-over from other donors' samples.

This chain connects TRBV4-1 to TRBJ2-5, with D perhaps given as TRBD1 or TRBD2 (6 bases each). Deletions cut 1 base from V and 2 bases from J, with 11 bases between. Germline V CDR1 and CDR2: MGHRA, YSYEKL. CDR3 size: 15 residues. CDR3: CASSQGGAGQETQYF. The CDR3 DNA reads TGCGCCAGCAGCCAAGGGGGGGCCGGGCAAGAGACCCAGTACTTC.

The gene calls are TRBV13 and TRBJ2-1; TRBD2 agrees at 8 bases. The CDR3 totals 14 residues. V lost 4 bases, J lost 9 bases, and 8 bases stayed unmatched. In germline, CDR1 is PRHDT, CDR2 FYEKMQ (reference sequence). The chain's CDR3 is CASSYGLSGGEQFF. The CDR3 DNA reads as TGTGCCAGCAGCTATGGTCTCAGCGGGGGTGAGCAGTTCTTC.

The V gene is TRBV7-9, the J gene TRBJ2-1; 9 bases are shared with TRBD1. The CDR3 spans 13 residues. Trimming took 8 bases from V and 6 from J; bases not matched to a gene: 5. Germline assignment: CDR1 SEHNR and CDR2 FQNEAQ (reference sequence). The CDR3 loop is CASGTGRINEQFF. CDR3 DNA sequence: TGTGCCAGCGGGACAGGGAGGATCAATGAGCAGTTCTTC.

This clonotype has only one observation. One end of the junction does not line up with germline, which may come from a read error. The CDR3 nucleotides read TGTGCCAACAGCTCGTCCAGGGGTTCGACCTACGAGCAGTACTTC. It is translated as CANSSSRGSTYEQYF. V gene TRBV7-9 combines with J gene TRBJ2-7, with a possible D match to TRBD1 (6 bases). The CDR3 has 15 residues. The V gene's germline CDR1 is SEHNR and CDR2 FQNEAQ (reference sequence). Supplemented by reference TRBV7-9 and TRBJ2-7, the full variable domain reads DTGVSQNPRHKITKRGQNVTFRCDPISEHNRLYWYRQTLGQGPEFLTYFQNEAQLEKSRLLSDRFSAERPKGSFSTLEIQRTEQGDSAMYLCANSSSRGSTYEQYFGPGTRLTVT.

This clonotype was counted ten times or more. The CDR3 DNA reads as TGTGCCAGCAGCTTAGCGCAGGGGGGAGGCTTATATGGCTACACCTTC. It specifies CASSLAQGGGLYGYTF. This chain connects TRBV7-9 to TRBJ1-2; 7 positions match TRBD1. The CDR3 spans 16 residues. CDR1 and CDR2 (germline): SEHNR, FQNEAQ (reference sequence). V lost 0 bases to trimming and J lost 5 bases; unmatched junction nucleotides: 9.

The chain links TRBV6-1 to TRBJ2-1; 10 nucleotides agree with TRBD1. Trimming cost V 6 bases and J 0 bases; bases outside gene matches: 8. Germline V lookup: CDR1 MNHNS, CDR2 SASEGT. This CDR3 is built from 17 residues. CDR3 loop: CASSRTGGPISYNEQFF. The CDR3 DNA follows: TGTGCCAGCAGCCGGACAGGGGGGCCTATCTCCTACAATGAGCAGTTCTTC.

The chain recombines TRBV19 with TRBJ2-2; no clear D gene. The V gene lost 3 bases and the J gene lost 7 bases, with 9 bases spanning the gap. This CDR3 is built from 13 residues. CDR1 is LNHDA and CDR2 is SQIVND in the germline V gene (reference sequence). In DNA form, the CDR3 reads TGTGCCAGTAGTATCGGAACCGGCGGGGAGCTGTTTTTT. Translation: CASSIGTGGELFF. The variable domain in full, completed from reference TRBV19 and TRBJ2-2, reads DGGITQSPKYLFRKEGQNVTLSCEQNLNHDAMYWYRQDPGQGLRLIYYSQIVNDFQKGDIAEGYSVSREKKESFPLTVTSAQKNPTAFYLCASSIGTGGELFFGEGSRLTVL.

V usage is TRBV6-6 and J usage is TRBJ2-1; 8 bases map to TRBD2. The CDR3 runs 14 residues. Germline trimming cut 7 bases from V and 6 bases from J; bases unmatched to any gene: 8. Germline V gene lookup returns CDR1 MNHNY and CDR2 SVGAGI (reference sequence). CDR3 sequence reads: CASIRPGGGNEQFF. The DNA for the CDR3 is TGTGCCAGCATACGACCGGGGGGGGGCAATGAGCAGTTCTTC.

This clonotype has at least ten counts. The genes are TRBV6-2 or TRBV6-3 and TRBJ2-7; D is undetermined. There are 14 residues in the CDR3. Deletions cut 0 bases from V and 3 bases from J, with 9 bases between. Germline loops: CDR1 MNHEY, CDR2 SVGEGT. DNA of the CDR3: TGTGCCAGCAGTTACTCAAACGCGTACTACGAGCAGTACGTC. Protein product: CASSYSNAYYEQYV.

The rearrangement uses TRBV9 and TRBJ2-3; possible D gene TRBD1, 5 bases. This CDR3 is built from 14 residues. The V end lost 3 bases, the J end lost 6 bases, and 14 bases lay between the germline ends. Germline V gene sequence: CDR1 SGDLS, CDR2 YYNGEE. The CDR3 loop reads CASSARVVGDTQYF. The CDR3 nucleotides are TGTGCCAGCAGCGCCAGGGTAGTCGGGGATACGCAGTATTTT.

This clonotype was seen repeatedly, ten times or more. V and J are TRBV7-9 and TRBJ1-2, with 7 bases that match TRBD1. The J segment lost 6 bases and the V segment lost 1 base, leaving 2 bases of the junction unmatched. This CDR3 has 13 residues. Germline V gene lookup returns CDR1 SEHNR and CDR2 FQNEAQ (reference sequence). The chain's CDR3 is CASSLVTGDGYTF. In nucleotides, the CDR3 is TGTGCCAGCAGCTTAGTTACAGGGGATGGCTACACCTTC. The full variable domain, its missing parts supplied by reference TRBV7-9 and TRBJ1-2, is DTGVSQNPRHKITKRGQNVTFRCDPISEHNRLYWYRQTLGQGPEFLTYFQNEAQLEKSRLLSDRFSAERPKGSFSTLEIQRTEQGDSAMYLCASSLVTGDGYTFGSGTRLTVV.

This chain uses TRBV5-1 with TRBJ2-2; 8 nucleotides align to TRBD1. This CDR3 is 16 amino acids long. The germline gives CDR1 SGHRS, CDR2 YFSETQ. Losses at the gene ends were 4 bases for V and 4 bases for J; bases not matched to a gene: 9. CDR3 DNA: TGCGCCAGCAGCCCAGACAGGGGCCCCTTCACCGGGGAGCTGTTTTTT. As protein: CASSPDRGPFTGELFF.